Each of the 30 T cell receptor beta chains below was sequenced from the same sample in a study of beta chain features in type 1 diabetes. General study findings and limits: Shortening that was moderate but significant affected the TCRB CDR3s of Type 1 diabetes patients in all four CD4+ subsets.

Antigens for these TCRs are unknown. Expressed TCRB transcripts got sequenced, as all isolated RNA was reverse transcribed. The table came from immunoSEQ multiplex PCR; TCRdb's copy has only in-frame clones and leaves some out. The sample includes some 160,000 clones, 8% to 8.5% seen only once; the top ten take 0.54%. Sample: central memory CD4+ T cells from blood. Receptors were obtained from a woman under 30 with type 1 diabetes.

This clone occurred a few times. V is TRBV5-1 and J is TRBJ2-5, with 7 bases fitting TRBD1. V lost 4 bases to trimming and J lost 2 bases; unmatched junction nucleotides: 5. The CDR3 runs 14 residues. Per germline, CDR1 SGHRS and CDR2 YFSETQ. The CDR3 loop is CASSRQGNQETQYF. CDR3 bases: TGCGCCAGCAGCCGACAGGGTAATCAAGAGACCCAGTACTTC.

This clone was counted only a few times. The genes are TRBV21-1 and TRBJ2-5; the table's D call TRBD1 went unverified against the DNA. TRBV21-1 is a pseudogene segment. The CDR3 length is 15 residues. The CDR3 nucleotides are TGTGCCAGCAGCAAGGTCAACAGGAACCAAGAGACCCAGTACTTC. Protein sequence: CASSKVNRNQETQYF.

This clone was recorded a few times. The chain recombines TRBV7-2 with TRBJ1-3; TRBD1 agrees at 7 bases. The germline V gene has CDR1 SGHTA and CDR2 FQGNSA. The V gene end was trimmed by 4 bases and the J gene end by 0 bases; junction bases not matched to a gene: 0. The CDR3 runs 14 residues. Here the CDR3 reads CASSWDSSGNTIYF. CDR3 bases: TGTGCCAGCAGCTGGGACAGCTCTGGAAACACCATATATTTT. The full variable domain, completed using reference TRBV7-2 and TRBJ1-3, is GAGVSQSPSNKVTEKGKDVELRCDPISGHTALYWYRQSLGQGLEFLIYFQGNSAPDKSGLPSDRFSAERTGGSVSTLTIQRTQQEDSAVYLCASSWDSSGNTIYFGEGSWLTVV.

In this sample, this clone turned up a few times. This CDR3 reads CASRHQGDQPQHF. CDR3 coding DNA: TGTGCCAGCAGGCACCAGGGCGATCAGCCCCAGCATTTT. This chain uses TRBV27 with TRBJ1-5; a possible D gene is TRBD1 (5 bases). CDR3 length: 13 amino acids. Germline assignment: CDR1 MNHEY and CDR2 SMNVEV (reference sequence). Trimming removed 6 bases from V and 5 bases from J, with 11 bases in between.

This clone was seen a handful of times. The V gene is TRBV6-5, the J gene TRBJ2-1; 8 bases fit TRBD2. From germline, CDR1 is MNHEY and CDR2 SVGAGI. J gave up 0 bases and V 6 bases, and 1 base lay outside the gene matches. The CDR3 length is 14 residues. CDR3 loop: CASSSGSSYNEQFF. The CDR3 bases are TGTGCCAGCAGCAGCGGGAGCTCCTACAATGAGCAGTTCTTC.

This sequence joins TRBV28 and TRBJ1-4; D is undetermined. The CDR3 contains 15 residues. Germline V lookup: CDR1 MDHEN, CDR2 SYDVKM. Trimming removed 5 bases at V and 14 bases at J, with 24 bases between. The CDR3 nucleotides are TGTGCCAGCAGTCCAAATTCGGGAGGACCGGCGAGGCTGTTTTTT. Its translation: CASSPNSGGPARLFF.

There are a few counts of this clone. V usage is TRBV14 and J usage is TRBJ1-1; D call uncertain. Per the germline V gene, CDR1 is SGHDN and CDR2 is FVKESK. This CDR3 contains 14 residues. V lost 0 bases and J lost 7, with 12 bases in between. The CDR3: CASSQDDGSREAFF. In DNA, the CDR3 is TGTGCCAGCAGCCAAGATGACGGGTCCCGTGAAGCTTTCTTT.

The rearrangement joins TRBV7-2 to TRBJ2-5, with no clear D. The CDR3 loop spans 13 amino acids. CDR1 is SGHTA and CDR2 is FQGNSA in the germline V gene. V was cut by 2 bases and J by 2 bases, with 6 bases left in between. For the CDR3, the DNA is TGTGCCAGCAGCTTAATGGAGCAAGAGACCCAGTACTTC. Translation: CASSLMEQETQYF.

This clone was seen only a few times. The chain combines TRBV13 with TRBJ1-1, with D possibly being TRBD1 (5 bases). This CDR3 has 13 amino acids. Trimming took 5 bases from V and 5 from J, leaving 12 bases between them. CDR1 and CDR2 from the germline V gene are PRHDT and FYEKMQ (reference sequence). CDR3 DNA sequence: TGTGCCAGCAGCCAGGGAGGGACGACTGAAGCTTTCTTT. This sequence encodes CASSQGGTTEAFF.

In its sample, this clone was seen a few times. The rearrangement links TRBV5-1 to TRBJ1-1; 7 bases agree with TRBD1. Unmatched junction bases numbered 6, after V lost 4 bases and J lost 0 bases. The CDR3 has 15 residues. Germline V gene sequence: CDR1 SGHRS, CDR2 YFSETQ. In nucleotides, the CDR3 is TGCGCCAGCAGCCCGGGACAGTACATGAACACTGAAGCTTTCTTT. It codes for CASSPGQYMNTEAFF. Together with reference TRBV5-1 and TRBJ1-1, the CDR3 gives the full variable domain: KAGVTQTPRYLIKTRGQQVTLSCSPISGHRSVSWYQQTPGQGLQFLFEYFSETQRNKGNFPGRFSGRQFSNSRSEMNVSTLELGDSALYLCASSPGQYMNTEAFFGQGTRLTVV.

This chain connects TRBV9 to TRBJ2-3; D call uncertain. CDR3 length equals 14 residues. Germline V lookup: CDR1 SGDLS, CDR2 YYNGEE. Trimming took off 3 bases at V and 1 base at J, with 9 bases between the two ends. The CDR3: CASSGGKGTDTQYF. The CDR3 DNA is TGTGCCAGCAGCGGCGGAAAGGGCACAGATACGCAGTATTTT.

For this clone: One junction end disagrees with the germline gene, perhaps due to a read error. The CDR3 DNA reads as TGTGCCAGCAGTATAGCGGGCTCCTACAATGAGCAGTTCTTC. Protein: CASSIAGSYNEQFF. This chain connects TRBV10-3 to TRBJ2-1; TRBD2 matches at 7 bases. The CDR3 runs to 14 residues. Germline assignment: CDR1 ENHRY and CDR2 SYGVKD.

The chain employs TRBV4-3 and TRBJ2-7, with a possible D match to TRBD2 (5 bases). Looked up from germline, CDR1 is LGHNA and CDR2 is YSLEER. CDR3 size: 17 residues. Deletions cut 0 bases from V and 2 bases from J, with 17 bases between. The CDR3 reads CASSQDHRLDWAYEQYF. CDR3 DNA sequence: TGCGCCAGCAGCCAAGATCATCGACTGGACTGGGCCTACGAGCAGTACTTC.

This chain connects TRBV4-3 to TRBJ2-5, with 7 bases matching TRBD1. V lost 1 base and J lost 3; bases outside the gene matches: 8. This CDR3 has 16 amino acids. Looked up from germline, CDR1 is LGHNA and CDR2 is YSLEER. The CDR3 reads CASSQGQGSGKETQYF. The CDR3 coding sequence is TGCGCCAGCAGCCAAGGACAGGGAAGTGGGAAAGAGACCCAGTACTTC.

This clone showed up just a few times. The chain combines TRBV11-2 with TRBJ2-5; D possibly corresponds to TRBD2 (5 bases). Germline CDR1 and CDR2: SGHAT and FQNNGV. V lost 3 bases and J 5 bases, leaving 13 bases between the germline ends. The CDR3 sequence is 14 residues long. The CDR3 reads CASSFAGSRETQYF. CDR3 nucleotide sequence: TGTGCCAGCAGCTTCGCGGGTTCTCGGGAGACCCAGTACTTC.

This chain connects TRBV18 to TRBJ2-5, with no clear D. Trimming removed 3 bases at V and 3 bases at J, with 8 bases between. Germline V gene lookup returns CDR1 KGHSH and CDR2 LQKENI. CDR3 size: 13 residues. The CDR3 region has the DNA TGTGCCAGCTCACCGCTCCGAGAAGAGACCCAGTACTTC. It is translated as CASSPLREETQYF. The full variable domain, in which reference TRBV18 and TRBJ2-5 provide the parts outside the CDR3, is NAGVMQNPRHLVRRRGQEARLRCSPMKGHSHVYWYRQLPEEGLKFMVYLQKENIIDESGMPKERFSAEFPKEGPSILRIQQVVRGDSAAYFCASSPLREETQYFGPGTRLLVL.

The DNA of the CDR3 is TGCGCCAGCAGCCAAGAGAACGGGTCCCCGGCGGACACCATATATTTT. This encodes CASSQENGSPADTIYF. The chain couples TRBV4-3 to TRBJ1-3, with D hard to call. V shed 0 bases and J shed 8 bases, with 17 bases lying between them. The CDR3 runs to 16 residues. Germline V CDR1 and CDR2: LGHNA, YSLEER.

This clone showed up just a few times. V gene TRBV7-3 combines with J gene TRBJ2-3, with D uncertain. The V and J ends lost 4 bases and 6 bases respectively, with 14 bases between them. The CDR3 has 14 amino acids. Germline CDR1 is SGHTA and CDR2 is FQGTGA. The chain's CDR3 is CASSSGLKPDTQYF. The CDR3 bases are TGTGCCAGCAGCTCCGGTCTAAAGCCCGATACGCAGTATTTT.

In its sample, this clone was seen a few times. The chain employs TRBV28 and TRBJ2-1, with 7 nucleotides matching TRBD1. The germline gives CDR1 MDHEN, CDR2 SYDVKM. V lost 2 bases, J lost 9 bases, and 10 bases stayed unmatched. The CDR3 is made up of 15 amino acids. CDR3 DNA sequence: TGTGCCAGCAGTTTACCGTTAGGGACAGTTGGTGAGCAGTTCTTC. Residues: CASSLPLGTVGEQFF.

The chain couples TRBV7-9 to TRBJ1-1, with 8 bases matching TRBD1. The germline CDR1 and CDR2 sequences are SEHNR and FQNEAQ (reference sequence). Trimming at V came to 7 bases and at J to 11 bases, leaving 6 bases not matched to a gene. The CDR3 is 11 residues long. The CDR3 protein is CASTGQGSAFF. The CDR3 coding sequence is TGTGCCAGCACCGGACAGGGAAGCGCTTTCTTT.

The table lists this clone with many counts. The chain has TRBV11-2 and TRBJ2-7, with 8 bases that match TRBD1. From germline, CDR1 is SGHAT and CDR2 FQNNGV. This CDR3 spans 13 amino acids. J gave up 7 bases and V 2 bases, and 4 bases lay outside the gene matches. This chain's CDR3 is CASSLSTGEEQYF. The CDR3, as DNA: TGTGCCAGCAGCTTATCGACAGGGGAAGAGCAGTACTTC.

This clone was seen a few times. The rearrangement uses TRBV7-2 and TRBJ2-3, with 12 bases that match TRBD2. This CDR3 region has 18 residues. CDR1 and CDR2 from the germline V gene are SGHTA and FQGNSA. The V and J ends lost 5 bases and 6 bases, in that order; junction bases with no gene match: 15. CDR3 DNA: TGTGCCAGCAGCCAAGTGGGGTCGCGGACTAGCGGGATGGATACGCAGTATTTT. It translates to CASSQVGSRTSGMDTQYF.

This clone was seen more than once but under ten times. The chain combines TRBV5-1 with TRBJ2-1; 11 bases map to TRBD1. Germline CDR1 SGHRS, CDR2 YFSETQ. The CDR3 consists of 16 residues. Losses at the gene ends were 0 bases for V and 7 bases for J; bases not matched to a gene: 6. CDR3: CASSLAGTGGDNEQFF. Here the CDR3 DNA reads TGCGCCAGCAGCTTGGCCGGGACAGGGGGGGATAATGAGCAGTTCTTC.

The chain has TRBV4-3 and TRBJ2-1, with TRBD2 matching 10 bases. The CDR3 loop spans 18 amino acids. Per the germline V gene, CDR1 is LGHNA and CDR2 is YSLEER. V lost 1 base, J lost 7 bases, and 13 bases stayed unmatched. The CDR3 coding sequence is TGCGCCAGCAGCCAAGTTGTTGGCAGCGGGAGGGCGGGGAATGAGCAGTTCTTC. Amino acids: CASSQVVGSGRAGNEQFF.

This clone was picked up many times. This chain connects TRBV2 to TRBJ2-3; 9 nucleotides align to TRBD2. There are 15 residues in the CDR3. CDR1 SNHLY and CDR2 FYNNEI come from the germline V gene. With V trimmed by 6 bases and J by 2 bases, 6 bases remained unmatched. Here the CDR3 reads CASRAGGPTTDTQYF. CDR3 nucleotide sequence: TGTGCCAGCAGGGCGGGGGGGCCTACCACAGATACGCAGTATTTT.

This clone was picked up a small number of times. The chain uses TRBV5-1 and TRBJ2-1; 8 bases are a match to TRBD2. CDR1 SGHRS and CDR2 YFSETQ come from the germline V gene. The CDR3 is made up of 15 amino acids. Trimming removed 1 base from V and 3 bases from J; junction bases left unmatched: 3. CDR3 coding DNA: TGCGCCAGCAGCTTGACTAGCGGTCTCTACAATGAGCAGTTCTTC. Translating gives CASSLTSGLYNEQFF. The full variable domain, completed using reference TRBV5-1 and TRBJ2-1, is KAGVTQTPRYLIKTRGQQVTLSCSPISGHRSVSWYQQTPGQGLQFLFEYFSETQRNKGNFPGRFSGRQFSNSRSEMNVSTLELGDSALYLCASSLTSGLYNEQFFGPGTRLTVL.

This clone was seen a handful of times. The rearrangement links TRBV18 to TRBJ2-7; unclear D gene. V was pared by 2 bases and J by 3 bases, with 5 bases between. The CDR3 extends over 12 amino acids. The V gene's germline CDR1 is KGHSH and CDR2 LQKENI. DNA for the CDR3: TGTGCCAGCTCACCATCTCTCTACGAGCAGTACTTC. As protein: CASSPSLYEQYF.

This clone showed up just a few times. The chain couples TRBV7-9 to TRBJ2-7; D is perhaps TRBD2 (5 bases). The germline V gene encodes CDR1 SEHNR and CDR2 FQNEAQ (reference sequence). CDR3 length equals 11 residues. The V end lost 8 bases, the J end lost 5 bases, and 10 bases lay between the germline ends. In DNA form, the CDR3 reads TGTGCCAGCGAGGGCGGTGACGAGCAGTACTTC. Protein product: CASEGGDEQYF.

The J gene is TRBJ1-2, the V gene TRBV4-2, with 8 bases matching TRBD1. The CDR3 has 16 residues. Germline V lookup: CDR1 LGHNA, CDR2 YNFKEQ. V dropped 2 bases and J dropped 3; count of bases not matched to a gene: 8. The CDR3 is CASSQSAGGADYGYTF. The DNA for the CDR3 is TGTGCCAGCAGCCAATCTGCAGGGGGCGCCGACTATGGCTACACCTTC.

This clone was recorded many times. The J gene is TRBJ1-1, the V gene TRBV11-2; D may be TRBD1 (5 bases). Per the germline V gene, CDR1 is SGHAT and CDR2 is FQNNGV. Trimming stripped 4 bases from V and 4 bases from J, with 19 bases between. This CDR3 has 16 amino acids. In DNA, the CDR3 is TGTGCCAGCAGCTCCGGGGCCTTCACCGGGGGCACTGAAGCTTTCTTT. It specifies CASSSGAFTGGTEAFF. Supplemented by reference TRBV11-2 and TRBJ1-1, the full variable domain reads EAGVAQSPRYKIIEKRQSVAFWCNPISGHATLYWYQQILGQGPKLLIQFQNNGVVDDSQLPKDRFSAERLKGVDSTLKIQPAKLEDSAVYLCASSSGAFTGGTEAFFGQGTRLTVV.